This paragraph covers one TCR beta chain sequence. The CDR3 covers 14 residues. Trimming removed 11 bases at V and 5 bases at J, with 18 bases between. Germline lookup yields CDR1 MDHEN and CDR2 SYDVKM. The data stem from a study of control samples from healthy donors and cancer patients. Assay: immunoSEQ multiplex PCR; the TCRdb copy retains only in-frame clones and omits some. The top ten clones hold 12% of a sample with 150,000 to 200,000 clones, 70% to 90% of them seen once. The rearrangement uses TRBV28 and TRBJ1-4, with a tentative D call TRBD1 (6 bases). This receptor was taken from a man aged 25 to 40 in good health. The sample taken for sequencing was blood. This chain's CDR3 is CAVPGRGTNEKLFF. The CDR3 DNA follows: TGTGCCGTCCCGGGCAGGGGAACGAATGAAAAACTGTTTTTT.